This T cell receptor (beta chain) was captured by sequencing in a study of blood T cell repertoires in COVID-19 (dated by TCRdb to 2019 to 2021). Background on the whole study: The collaborator samples originated in the United States, Italy and Spain and spanned the acute and convalescent phases of COVID-19. The material from the prospective study consisted of cDNA or gDNA derived from T cells, B-cell-depleted T cells, or PBMCs. The repertoires were released in a freely available public database intended as a resource for research on the immune response to SARS-CoV-2. The samples were drawn from the first 160 participants of the ongoing ImmuneRACE study and from some 1,300 subjects provided by 6 global collaborators. The dataset comprised deeply sampled blood TCRbeta repertoires from subjects exposed to, actively infected with, or recovered from COVID-19. HLA class I and class II types, where available, came from metadata supplied by the sample provider rather than from assay-based typing. The sample metadata nearly always contained a de-identified subject ID, COVID-19 status, age in years and sex. What the research found in general, with its limitations: The amount of clinical and demographic metadata varied by source and participant and was provided uncurated.

The immunoSEQ Assay, a bias-controlled multiplex PCR, was used to amplify TCRbeta CDR3 regions from genomic DNA. The published analysis was carried out like this. The number of nucleated cells in each sample was estimated from the amplification of reference gene primers within the assay. To quantify the absolute abundance of each unique TCRbeta CDR3 rearrangement, sequence reads were collapsed and filtered. For each sample, productive Simpson clonality was calculated by taking the square root of Simpson's diversity index across productive rearrangements. This is the immuneACCESS table as TCRdb keeps it, with only in-frame sequences that have V and J called. A part of the clones is gone; compared with another copy, unresolved V genes explain less than half, and the rest is unexplained. V, J and clone size were drawn from that table, and D and trimming were deduced from the DNA. A total of 470,000 or so clones appear in this sample, roughly 85% of them only once. The top ten hold 3% to 3.5% of the sample.

Between the V and J ends, shortened by 3 bases and 8 bases respectively, the junction contains 14 bases. The germline V gene (reference sequence) sets CDR1 to LNHDA and CDR2 to SQIVND. From cysteine to phenylalanine, the CDR3 is 14 amino acids long. Just CDR3 DNA is preserved here, 42 bases in frame from base 1. Whole blood was collected in K2EDTA tubes by collaborating institutions according to the institutions' own protocols. Collaborator samples were shipped for TCRbeta analysis as frozen whole blood, isolated PBMCs, or DNA extracted from either sample type. This clone was picked up one time. This receptor's antigen is unknown. No base quality information exists; no much larger clone differs at one position.

The V gene is TRBV19 and the J gene is TRBJ1-3, with the D gene too uncertain to name. The specimen sequenced was peripheral blood. This receptor was obtained from a human donor in a cohort sampled during active COVID-19. The DNA sequence is TGTGCCAGTAGTATCATCCGATACGGGGACACCATATATTTT. Its protein product is CASSIIRYGDTIYF.